This entry is about one T cell receptor (beta chain). These data belong to a study of blood T cell repertoires in COVID-19. Looking at the study overall: Sites in the United States, Italy and Spain provided acute and convalescent COVID-19 samples. T cells, B-cell-depleted T cells, or PBMCs supplied cDNA or gDNA.

Authors' processing steps: Researchers report that nucleated cell counts were estimated from reference gene primer amplification. Only in-frame clones appear in the TCRdb table, and some are missing; sequencing was by immunoSEQ multiplex PCR. V, J and clone size are those of that table, while D and trimming were read from the DNA. The sample contains 150,000 to 200,000 clones, under 80% of which appear only once. The germline CDR1 and CDR2 sequences are PRHDT and FYEKMQ (reference sequence). Losses at the gene ends were 5 bases for V and 2 bases for J; bases not matched to a gene: 7. The CDR3 is 15 residues long.

Sequencing was carried out using peripheral blood. This rearrangement joins TRBV13 to TRBJ2-5; 8 bases line up with TRBD1. This clonotype originated in a man aged 45-65 years who had recovered from COVID-19. The CDR3 protein is CASSGKGQAQETQYF. The CDR3 DNA follows: TGTGCCAGCAGCGGGAAGGGACAGGCTCAAGAGACCCAGTACTTC.